One sample yielded the 11 T cell receptor beta chains listed below, sequenced in a study of cytomegalovirus exposure and HLA in healthy donors. Repertoires were generated with immunoSEQ multiplex PCR, while TCRdb's copy carries only in-frame clones and drops some. The sample carries about 150,000 clones, more than 75% recorded once. The sequencing sample was made of PBMCs. Receptors originate from a young man in good health and CMV-seronegative.

V and J are TRBV11-2 and TRBJ2-3; 8 bases are shared with TRBD2. This CDR3 comprises 15 residues. Germline CDR1 and CDR2: SGHAT and FQNNGV. V shed 6 bases and J 6 bases; nucleotides not matched to a gene: 11. The CDR3: CASRARREVFDTQYF. The CDR3 nucleotides read TGTGCCAGCAGAGCACGGCGGGAGGTATTCGATACGCAGTATTTT.

The rearrangement uses TRBV7-9 and TRBJ1-1; D gene unclear. Trimming left V 6 bases short and J 4 bases short, with 15 bases between. This CDR3 contains 14 residues. The germline V gene encodes CDR1 SEHNR and CDR2 FQNEAQ (reference sequence). CDR3 sequence reads: CASSPSTTVTEAFF. The CDR3 nucleotides read TGTGCCAGCAGTCCTTCAACCACAGTCACTGAAGCTTTCTTT.

The chain joins TRBV15 to TRBJ2-7; D not resolved. Germline lookup yields CDR1 LNHNV and CDR2 YYDKDF (reference sequence). V was clipped by 0 bases and J by 3 bases, with 12 bases between them. This CDR3 spans 15 amino acids. CDR3 sequence: CATSREISNSYEQYV. The DNA for the CDR3 is TGTGCCACCAGCAGAGAGATCTCAAACAGCTACGAGCAGTACGTC.

The chain recombines TRBV30 with TRBJ1-1; D call uncertain. Germline V gene sequence: CDR1 GTSNPN, CDR2 SVGIG (reference sequence). The V and J ends lost 2 bases and 7 bases respectively, with 11 bases between them. The length of the CDR3 is 12 residues. Written as DNA, the CDR3 is TGTGCCTGGAGTAAGATGCTACTTGAAGCTTTCTTT. Translation: CAWSKMLLEAFF.

CDR3 bases: TGTGCCAGCAGGACTAGCGGGGGCGCCTACAATGAGCAGTTCTTC. It specifies CASRTSGGAYNEQFF. The V and J genes are TRBV6-1 and TRBJ2-1, with 12 bases fitting TRBD2. This CDR3 comprises 15 residues. Germline CDR1 reads MNHNS; CDR2 reads SASEGT. V gave up 6 bases and J gave up 2 bases; unmatched junction bases: 2.

The CDR3 bases are TGCAGCGTTGGCGGGACAGATGCAACTAATGAAAAACTGTTTTTT. Amino acids: CSVGGTDATNEKLFF. The chain joins TRBV29-1 to TRBJ1-4, with 7 bases lining up with TRBD1. This CDR3 contains 15 residues. Germline CDR1 SQVTM, CDR2 ANQGSEA. The J segment lost 0 bases and the V segment lost 4 bases, leaving 5 bases of the junction unmatched. The variable domain in full, with the rest retrieved from reference TRBV29-1 and TRBJ1-4, is SAVISQKPSRDICQRGTSLTIQCQVDSQVTMMFWYRQQPGQSLTLIATANQGSEATYESGFVIDKFPISRPNLTFSTLTVSNMSPEDSSIYLCSVGGTDATNEKLFFGSGTQLSVL.

The V gene is TRBV28, the J gene TRBJ1-5, with D unclear. Trimming left V 5 bases short and J 6 bases short, with 17 bases between. Germline CDR1 and CDR2: MDHEN and SYDVKM. The CDR3 length is 15 residues. The DNA of the CDR3 is TGTGCCAGCAGTCCTCAAACAATTTTGGTTCAGCCCCAGCATTTT. This encodes CASSPQTILVQPQHF. The full variable domain, rest sourced from reference TRBV28 and TRBJ1-5, is DVKVTQSSRYLVKRTGEKVFLECVQDMDHENMFWYRQDPGLGLRLIYFSYDVKMKEKGDIPEGYSVSREKKERFSLILESASTNQTSMYLCASSPQTILVQPQHFGDGTRLSIL.

The rearrangement uses TRBV5-1 and TRBJ2-5, with TRBD2 as a possible D gene (6 bases). The CDR3 length is 14 residues. Trimming took off 4 bases at V and 2 bases at J, with 12 bases between the two ends. Germline values: CDR1 SGHRS, CDR2 YFSETQ. The CDR3 DNA is TGCGCCAGCAGCGGAGGGACCGGACAAGAGACCCAGTACTTC. This codes for CASSGGTGQETQYF.

The chain links TRBV28 to TRBJ1-6; weak D call: TRBD1 (5 bases). With 4 bases removed from V and 4 bases from J, the gap between germline ends came to 14 bases. The CDR3 consists of 16 residues. CDR1 is MDHEN and CDR2 is SYDVKM in the germline V gene. In DNA form, the CDR3 reads TGTGCCAGCAGTTCCCTTTCAGCAGGGTATAATTCACCCCTCCACTTT. Protein sequence: CASSSLSAGYNSPLHF.

This clone was seen only once. The genes are TRBV29-1 and TRBJ2-7; D gene unclear. In germline, CDR1 is SQVTM, CDR2 ANQGSEA. Trimming shortened V by 3 bases and J by 1 base, and 28 bases separated the two germline ends. The CDR3 contains 19 residues. CDR3 nucleotides: TGCAGCGTTGATGTCCCTATCCCGGGTGCGCGTCCCAATTCCTACGAGCAGTACTTC. It codes for CSVDVPIPGARPNSYEQYF.

This chain uses TRBV6-5 with TRBJ1-4; 7 bases match TRBD1. The CDR3 sequence is 14 residues long. Trimming cost V 6 bases and J 8 bases; bases outside gene matches: 9. Per germline, CDR1 MNHEY and CDR2 SVGAGI. The CDR3 spells CASSLRTGSEKLFF. The CDR3 DNA is TGTGCCAGCAGCCTTAGGACAGGCAGCGAAAAACTGTTTTTT.